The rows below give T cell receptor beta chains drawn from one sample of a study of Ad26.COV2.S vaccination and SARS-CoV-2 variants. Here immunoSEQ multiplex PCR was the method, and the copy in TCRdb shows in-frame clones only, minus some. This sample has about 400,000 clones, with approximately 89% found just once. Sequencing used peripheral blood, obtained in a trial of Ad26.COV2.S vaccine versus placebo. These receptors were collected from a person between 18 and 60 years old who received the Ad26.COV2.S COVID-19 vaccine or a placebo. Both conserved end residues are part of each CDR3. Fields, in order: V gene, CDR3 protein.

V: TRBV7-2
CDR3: CASSPLVRETQYF

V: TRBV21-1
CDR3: CASSKISRGKLFF

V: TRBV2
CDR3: CASKFGGNYGYTF

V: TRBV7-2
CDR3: CASSSKRGWADTQYF

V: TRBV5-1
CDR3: CASTLDSGHTGELFF

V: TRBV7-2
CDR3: CASSLISEQFF

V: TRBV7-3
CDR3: CASSFTWGHNAEAFF

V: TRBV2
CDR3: CASSEDRVGNQPQHF

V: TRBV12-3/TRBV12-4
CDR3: CASSDRGHEQYF

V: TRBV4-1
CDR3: CASRGQGVEKLFF